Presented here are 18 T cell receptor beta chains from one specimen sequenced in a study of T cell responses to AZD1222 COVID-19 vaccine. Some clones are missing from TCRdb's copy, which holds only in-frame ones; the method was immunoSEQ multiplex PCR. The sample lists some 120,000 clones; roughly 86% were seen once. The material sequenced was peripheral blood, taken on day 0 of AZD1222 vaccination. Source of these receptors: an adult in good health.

The CDR3 reads CASRERGGTGELFF. CDR3 nucleotide sequence: TGTGCCAGCAGGGAGCGGGGGGGCACCGGGGAGCTGTTTTTT. The chain employs TRBV6-5 and TRBJ2-2; 10 nucleotides line up with TRBD2. The CDR3 loop spans 14 amino acids. Germline lookup yields CDR1 MNHEY and CDR2 SVGAGI. J gave up 4 bases and V 6 bases, and 2 bases lay outside the gene matches.

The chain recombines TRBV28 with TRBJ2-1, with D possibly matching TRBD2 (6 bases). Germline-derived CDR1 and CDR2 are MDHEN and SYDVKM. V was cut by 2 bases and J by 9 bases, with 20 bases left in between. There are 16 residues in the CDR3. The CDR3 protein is CASSLGGTNRPIEQFF. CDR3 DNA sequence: TGTGCCAGCAGTTTAGGGGGGACCAACAGACCGATTGAGCAGTTCTTC.

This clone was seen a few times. The CDR3 sequence: CSVEDPLAGRSNEQFF. DNA for the CDR3: TGCAGCGTTGAAGATCCCCTAGCGGGTCGTTCAAATGAGCAGTTCTTC. The V call is TRBV29-1, the J call TRBJ2-1; 8 bases are a match to TRBD2. V was pared by 0 bases and J by 7 bases, with 11 bases of the junction left unmatched. Germline CDR1 reads SQVTM; CDR2 reads ANQGSEA. The CDR3 loop spans 16 amino acids.

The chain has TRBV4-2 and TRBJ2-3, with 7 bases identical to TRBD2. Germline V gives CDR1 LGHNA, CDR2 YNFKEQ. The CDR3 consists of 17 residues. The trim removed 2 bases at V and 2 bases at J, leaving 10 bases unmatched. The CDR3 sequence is CASSQFGGGGPTDTQYF. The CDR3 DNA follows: TGTGCCAGCAGCCAATTTGGTGGGGGAGGGCCCACAGATACGCAGTATTTT.

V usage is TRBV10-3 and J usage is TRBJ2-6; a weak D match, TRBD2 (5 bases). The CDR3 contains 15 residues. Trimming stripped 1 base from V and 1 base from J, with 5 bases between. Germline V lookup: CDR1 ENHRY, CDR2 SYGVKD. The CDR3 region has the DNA TGTGCCATCAGTGAGTGGGAGTCTGGGGCCAACGTCCTGACTTTC. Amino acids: CAISEWESGANVLTF.

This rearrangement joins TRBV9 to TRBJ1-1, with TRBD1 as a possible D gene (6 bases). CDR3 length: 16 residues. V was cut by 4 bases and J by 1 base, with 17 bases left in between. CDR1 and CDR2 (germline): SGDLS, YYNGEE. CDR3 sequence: CASSSSTGLGNTEAFF. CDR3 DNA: TGTGCCAGCAGCTCTTCGACAGGCTTAGGGAACACTGAAGCTTTCTTT.

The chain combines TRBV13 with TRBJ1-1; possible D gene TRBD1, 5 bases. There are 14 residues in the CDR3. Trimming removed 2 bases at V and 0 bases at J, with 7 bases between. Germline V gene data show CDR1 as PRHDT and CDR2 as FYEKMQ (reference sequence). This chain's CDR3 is CASSLPGMNTEAFF. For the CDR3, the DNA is TGTGCCAGCAGCTTACCAGGGATGAACACTGAAGCTTTCTTT. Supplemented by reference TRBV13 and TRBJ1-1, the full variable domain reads AAGVIQSPRHLIKEKRETATLKCYPIPRHDTVYWYQQGPGQDPQFLISFYEKMQSDKGSIPDRFSAQQFSDYHSELNMSSLELGDSALYFCASSLPGMNTEAFFGQGTRLTVV.

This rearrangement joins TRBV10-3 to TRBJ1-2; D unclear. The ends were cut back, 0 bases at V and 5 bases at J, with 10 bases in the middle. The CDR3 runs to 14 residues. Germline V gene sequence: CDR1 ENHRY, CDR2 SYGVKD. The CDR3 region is CAISESSQNYGYTF. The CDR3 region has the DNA TGTGCCATCAGTGAGTCGAGTCAAAATTATGGCTACACCTTC.

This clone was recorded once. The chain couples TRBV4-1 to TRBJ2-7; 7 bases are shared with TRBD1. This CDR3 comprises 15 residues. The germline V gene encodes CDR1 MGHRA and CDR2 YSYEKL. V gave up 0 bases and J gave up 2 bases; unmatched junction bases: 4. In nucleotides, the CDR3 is TGCGCCAGCAGCCAAGATTTTACAGGGGCCTACGAGCAGTACTTC. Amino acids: CASSQDFTGAYEQYF.

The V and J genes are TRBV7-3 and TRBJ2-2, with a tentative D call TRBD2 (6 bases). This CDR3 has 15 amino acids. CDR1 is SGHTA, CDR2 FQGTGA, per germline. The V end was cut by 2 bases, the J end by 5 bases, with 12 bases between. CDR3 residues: CASSLDGRGTGELFF. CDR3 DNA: TGTGCCAGCAGCTTAGACGGGCGGGGAACCGGGGAGCTGTTTTTT.

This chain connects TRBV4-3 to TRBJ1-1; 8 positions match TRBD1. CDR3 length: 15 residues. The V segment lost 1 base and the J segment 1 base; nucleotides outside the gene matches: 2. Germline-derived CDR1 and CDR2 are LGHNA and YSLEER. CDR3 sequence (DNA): TGCGCCAGCAGCCAAGCGGACAGGGAGAACACTGAAGCTTTCTTT. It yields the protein CASSQADRENTEAFF.

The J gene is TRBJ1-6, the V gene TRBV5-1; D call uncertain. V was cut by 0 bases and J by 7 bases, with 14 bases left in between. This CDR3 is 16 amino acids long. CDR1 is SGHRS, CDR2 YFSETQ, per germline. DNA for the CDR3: TGCGCCAGCAGCTTGGAAAGTCCAGGCAACAATTCACCCCTCCACTTT. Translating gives CASSLESPGNNSPLHF.

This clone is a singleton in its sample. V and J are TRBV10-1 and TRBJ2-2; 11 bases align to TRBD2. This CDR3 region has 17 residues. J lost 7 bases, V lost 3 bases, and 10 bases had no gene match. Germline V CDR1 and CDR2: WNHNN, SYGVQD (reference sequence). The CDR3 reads CASSEAPGLADLGELFF. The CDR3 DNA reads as TGCGCCAGCAGTGAAGCGCCGGGACTAGCGGACCTCGGGGAGCTGTTTTTT.

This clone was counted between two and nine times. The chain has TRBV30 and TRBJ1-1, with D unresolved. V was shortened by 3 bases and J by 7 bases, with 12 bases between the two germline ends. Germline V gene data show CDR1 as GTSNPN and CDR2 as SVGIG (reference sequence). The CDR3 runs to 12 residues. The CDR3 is CAWRRRFGEAFF. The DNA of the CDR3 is TGTGCCTGGAGAAGAAGGTTTGGTGAAGCTTTCTTT.

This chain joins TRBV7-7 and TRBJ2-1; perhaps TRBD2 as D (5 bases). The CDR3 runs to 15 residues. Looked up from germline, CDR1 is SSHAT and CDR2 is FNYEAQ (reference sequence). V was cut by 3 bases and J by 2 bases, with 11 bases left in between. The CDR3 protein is CASSFGAGPYNEQFF. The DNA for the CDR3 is TGTGCCAGCAGCTTCGGTGCGGGCCCCTACAATGAGCAGTTCTTC.

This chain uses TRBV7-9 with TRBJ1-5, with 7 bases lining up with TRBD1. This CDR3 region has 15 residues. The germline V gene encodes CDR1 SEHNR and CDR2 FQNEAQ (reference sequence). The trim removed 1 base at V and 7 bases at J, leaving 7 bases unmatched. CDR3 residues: CASSLGETGNQPQHF. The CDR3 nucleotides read TGTGCCAGCAGCTTAGGAGAGACAGGGAACCAGCCCCAGCATTTT.

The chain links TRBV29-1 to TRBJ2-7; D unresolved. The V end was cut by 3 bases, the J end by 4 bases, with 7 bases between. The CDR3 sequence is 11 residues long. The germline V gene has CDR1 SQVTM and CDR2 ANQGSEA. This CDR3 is CSVERGYEQYF. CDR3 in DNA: TGCAGCGTTGAGCGAGGTTACGAGCAGTACTTC.

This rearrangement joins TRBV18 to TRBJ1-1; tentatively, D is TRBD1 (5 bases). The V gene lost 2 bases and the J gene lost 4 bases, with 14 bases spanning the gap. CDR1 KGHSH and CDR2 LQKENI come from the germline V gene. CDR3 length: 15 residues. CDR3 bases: TGTGCCAGCTCACCAGCGGGGGGAGGGTCCACTGAAGCTTTCTTT. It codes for CASSPAGGGSTEAFF.